This T cell receptor beta chain originates from a study of blood T cell repertoires in COVID-19. Assay: immunoSEQ multiplex PCR; the TCRdb copy retains only in-frame clones and omits some. The table shows more than 95,000 clones, with roughly 83% occurring only once. Sequencing was performed on peripheral blood. This sequence originates from a woman aged 80 or older with active or convalescent COVID-19.

This CDR3 reads CASSSDRDYGYTF. CDR3 DNA sequence: TGTGCCAGCAGTTCGGACAGGGACTATGGCTACACCTTC. This chain uses TRBV5-6 with TRBJ1-2, with 8 nucleotides matching TRBD1. This CDR3 spans 13 amino acids. V lost 5 bases and J lost 3; bases outside the gene matches: 3. Germline lookup yields CDR1 SGHDT and CDR2 YYEEEE.